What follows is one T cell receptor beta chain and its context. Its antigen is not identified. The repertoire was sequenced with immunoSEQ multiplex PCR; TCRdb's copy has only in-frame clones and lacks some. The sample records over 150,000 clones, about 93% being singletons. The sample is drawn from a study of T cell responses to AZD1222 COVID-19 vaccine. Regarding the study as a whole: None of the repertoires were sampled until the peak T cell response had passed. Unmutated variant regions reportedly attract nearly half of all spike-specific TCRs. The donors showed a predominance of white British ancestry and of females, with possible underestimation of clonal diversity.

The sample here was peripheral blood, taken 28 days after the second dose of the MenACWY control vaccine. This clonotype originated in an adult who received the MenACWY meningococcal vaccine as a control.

Here the CDR3 DNA reads TGTGCCTGGAGTGTATCGGGGGTAGGTGAAGCTTTCTTT. Translated: CAWSVSGVGEAFF. The chain uses TRBV30 and TRBJ1-1, with D possibly matching TRBD1 (5 bases). Germline values: CDR1 GTSNPN, CDR2 SVGIG (reference sequence). The germline V and J ends were trimmed by 0 bases and 7 bases, with 12 bases remaining between them. This CDR3 region has 13 residues.